A selection of T cell receptor beta chains follows, all from one sample in a study. TCRdb analysed the RT-PCR reads with MiXCR anew, one entry per CDR3 protein. The sample records about 680,000 distinct CDR3 sequences, 14% being singletons. The sample consisted of memory CD4+ T cells from blood. The receptors come from a female donor in good health, serving as a healthy control. The CDR3 runs from the conserved cysteine through the conserved F or W. Fields, in order: clone size, V gene, D gene, J gene, CDR3 protein, CDR3 DNA. D genes are given only for firm matches. Size values are once, few and many counts, or a class for expanded clones, and some rows have none.

size: NA; V: TRBV29-1; D: NA; J: TRBJ2-5; CDR3: CSAALRRQETQYF; DNA: TGCAGCGCCGCCCTCAGGAGACAAGAGACCCAGTACTTC
size: many; V: TRBV10-3; D: NA; J: TRBJ2-3; CDR3: CAISERKPADTQYF; DNA: TGTGCCATCAGTGAGCGGAAGCCCGCAGATACGCAGTATTTT
size: few; V: TRBV7-2; D: TRBD2; J: TRBJ2-2; CDR3: CASSHGTITGELFF; DNA: TGTGCCAGCAGCCACGGGACTATCACCGGGGAGCTGTTTTTT
size: NA; V: TRBV6-1; D: NA; J: TRBJ2-7; CDR3: CASRWDTQRPEQYF; DNA: TGTGCCAGCAGGTGGGACACCCAAAGACCCGAGCAGTACTTC
size: NA; V: TRBV9; D: NA; J: TRBJ2-7; CDR3: CASSRGGKFNEQYF; DNA: TGTGCCAGCAGCCGGGGCGGGAAATTCAACGAGCAGTACTTC
size: NA; V: TRBV15; D: TRBD1; J: TRBJ1-2; CDR3: CATSKPGQGANYGYTF; DNA: TGTGCCACCAGCAAACCCGGACAGGGTGCGAACTATGGCTACACCTTC
size: NA; V: TRBV4-3; D: NA; J: TRBJ1-1; CDR3: CASSPDAWGDTEAFF; DNA: TGCGCCAGCTCCCCCGACGCATGGGGGGACACTGAAGCTTTCTTT
size: NA; V: TRBV7-2; D: TRBD1; J: TRBJ1-6; CDR3: CASSLTIPGGLLSSYNSPLHF; DNA: TGTGCCAGCAGCTTAACGATCCCAGGGGGCCTATTAAGCTCCTATAATTCACCCCTCCACTTT
size: many; V: TRBV20-1; D: NA; J: TRBJ2-2; CDR3: CSAIGGPITGELFF; DNA: TGCAGTGCTATAGGGGGACCTATAACCGGGGAGCTGTTTTTT
size: NA; V: TRBV7-2; D: NA; J: TRBJ1-3; CDR3: CASSYRSGNTIYF; DNA: TGTGCCAGCAGCTATCGCTCTGGAAACACCATATATTTT
size: many; V: TRBV6-2/TRBV6-3; D: NA; J: TRBJ2-3; CDR3: CASRDGDTQYF; DNA: TGTGCCAGCAGAGATGGAGATACGCAGTATTTT
size: NA; V: TRBV6-5; D: NA; J: TRBJ2-7; CDR3: CASTNLGPSYEQYF; DNA: TGTGCCAGCACCAATTTGGGACCTTCCTACGAGCAGTACTTC
size: few; V: TRBV6-6; D: NA; J: TRBJ2-6; CDR3: CASSPLQGTSGANVLTF; DNA: TGTGCCAGCAGCCCACTTCAGGGGACCTCTGGGGCCAACGTCCTGACTTTC
size: few; V: TRBV20-1; D: TRBD2; J: TRBJ2-1; CDR3: CSARAGTSGTYNEQFF; DNA: TGCAGTGCTAGAGCCGGGACTAGCGGGACCTACAATGAGCAGTTCTTC
size: many; V: TRBV10-3; D: NA; J: TRBJ2-7; CDR3: CAISQTYEQYF; DNA: TGTGCCATCAGTCAGACCTACGAGCAGTACTTC
size: NA; V: TRBV7-2; D: NA; J: TRBJ2-5; CDR3: CASSLGRQGQETQYF; DNA: TGTGCCAGCAGCTTAGGACGGCAGGGCCAAGAGACCCAGTACTTC
size: many; V: TRBV20-1; D: TRBD2; J: TRBJ2-3; CDR3: CSALGLARTDTQYF; DNA: TGCAGTGCCCTGGGACTAGCGAGGACAGATACGCAGTATTTT
size: NA; V: TRBV12-3/TRBV12-4; D: TRBD1; J: TRBJ1-5; CDR3: CASRHGTGSIVSNQPQHF; DNA: TGTGCCAGCAGGCACGGGACAGGGAGCATCGTTAGCAATCAGCCCCAGCATTTT
size: many; V: TRBV6-5; D: NA; J: TRBJ2-3; CDR3: CASRPTHTDTQYF; DNA: TGTGCCAGCAGACCGACGCACACAGATACGCAGTATTTT
size: NA; V: TRBV5-5; D: NA; J: TRBJ2-7; CDR3: CASSLAAGSDSYEQYF; DNA: TGTGCCAGCAGCTTGGCTGCCGGGTCTGACTCCTACGAGCAGTACTTC
size: NA; V: TRBV6-2/TRBV6-3; D: NA; J: TRBJ2-3; CDR3: CASSYSVADTQYF; DNA: TGTGCCAGCAGTTACTCGGTAGCGGATACGCAGTATTTT
size: NA; V: TRBV20-1; D: TRBD2; J: TRBJ2-7; CDR3: CSAELSGKAFYEQYF; DNA: TGCAGTGCTGAACTTAGCGGGAAAGCCTTCTACGAGCAGTACTTC
size: NA; V: TRBV5-1; D: NA; J: TRBJ1-2; CDR3: CASNDGSLSRGQIYGYTF; DNA: TGCGCCAGCAACGACGGATCCTTATCCCGAGGACAGATCTATGGCTACACCTTC
size: NA; V: TRBV4-3; D: TRBD2; J: TRBJ2-1; CDR3: CASSQGLAGGYEQFF; DNA: TGCGCCAGCAGCCAAGGACTAGCGGGAGGGTATGAGCAGTTCTTC
size: many; V: TRBV12-3/TRBV12-4; D: NA; J: TRBJ1-1; CDR3: CASSLHSVNTEAFF; DNA: TGTGCCAGCAGTCTCCATTCCGTGAACACTGAAGCTTTCTTT
size: once; V: TRBV28; D: NA; J: TRBJ1-1; CDR3: CASNGGHKLEAFF; DNA: TGTGCCAGCAACGGTGGACATAAACTTGAAGCTTTCTTT
size: NA; V: TRBV9; D: TRBD2; J: TRBJ2-3; CDR3: CASSVGGLADAIDTQYF; DNA: TGTGCCAGCAGCGTAGGAGGACTAGCGGATGCCATAGATACGCAGTATTTT
size: many; V: TRBV5-1; D: TRBD1; J: TRBJ1-3; CDR3: CASSLEGQWNSGNTIYF; DNA: TGCGCCAGCAGCTTGGAGGGACAGTGGAACTCTGGAAACACCATATATTTT
size: many; V: TRBV10-3; D: NA; J: TRBJ2-2; CDR3: CAISESGAGPNTGELFF; DNA: TGTGCCATCAGTGAGTCAGGGGCAGGGCCGAACACCGGGGAGCTGTTTTTT
size: few; V: TRBV7-8; D: NA; J: TRBJ2-7; CDR3: CASSREAGGDLSYEQYF; DNA: TGTGCCAGCAGCCGGGAGGCAGGGGGCGATTTGAGCTACGAGCAGTACTTC
size: many; V: TRBV7-9; D: NA; J: TRBJ2-5; CDR3: CAAAGETQYF; DNA: TGTGCCGCTGCGGGGGAGACCCAGTACTTC